The rows below give T cell receptor beta chains drawn from one sample of a study of regulatory T cells in long-lasting Graves disease. TCRdb used MiXCR to reprocess the multiplex PCR reads, holding one entry per CDR3 protein. The sample lists 350,000 to 450,000 distinct CDR3 sequences; 15% to 20% were seen once. The sample was also reused in another study, on T cells in Graves' hyperthyroidism and ophthalmopathy.

Sample: peripheral blood mononuclear cells (PBMCs), taken at new diagnosis, from a patient treated with antithyroid drugs. The receptors derive from a man in his forties with Graves disease. CDR3s include the opening cysteine and the closing phenylalanine or tryptophan.

v_call	j_call	cdr3_aa
TRBV9	TRBJ2-3	CASSVRADPTDTQYF
TRBV7-8	TRBJ2-3	CASRIAGAYSTDTQYF
TRBV20-1	TRBJ2-1	CSAYRGGQPLRRGEQFF
TRBV12-3/TRBV12-4	TRBJ2-7	CASSRDRNYEQYF
TRBV28	TRBJ2-2	CASSLLGVGTGELFF
TRBV5-4	TRBJ2-5	CASSLVPVLYQETQYF
TRBV7-2	TRBJ2-5	CASGGYQETQYF
TRBV20-1	TRBJ2-7	CSASTTSGGHGYEQYF
TRBV20-1	TRBJ2-1	CSAPGRQRLNEQFF
TRBV15	TRBJ2-5	CATSRGQGGEETQYF
TRBV30	TRBJ1-6	CAWGQGPLHF
TRBV7-2	TRBJ2-7	CASSRQRRVYEQYF
TRBV18	TRBJ1-2	CASSPQGIGLGYTF
TRBV7-2	TRBJ2-5	CASSLWDRQKETQYF
TRBV5-1	TRBJ2-1	CASSRGLAGDYNEQFF
TRBV28	TRBJ2-5	CASSLPTGRWSETQYF
TRBV14	TRBJ2-1	CASTPLRGSSYNEQFF
TRBV6-1	TRBJ2-7	CASRTTGGPRDEQYF
TRBV2	TRBJ1-6	CASRPTGVYSPLHF
TRBV7-2	TRBJ1-1	CASSFVGDTEAFF
TRBV7-9	TRBJ2-7	CASRAAGSSYEQYF
TRBV6-2/TRBV6-3	TRBJ1-2	CASRGQGNYGYTF
TRBV30	TRBJ1-5	CAWSVSSVHQPQHF
TRBV12-3/TRBV12-4	TRBJ2-3	CASSLYRGGTDTQYF
TRBV6-1	TRBJ1-1	CASLEVRGTEAFF
TRBV12-3/TRBV12-4	TRBJ2-3	CASRIRATDTQYF
TRBV28	TRBJ2-5	CASSRDRGRKAPYQETQYF
TRBV7-3	TRBJ2-3	CASSLILGFNTDTQYF
TRBV20-1	TRBJ1-2	CSAFGRVDYGYTF
TRBV20-1	TRBJ2-7	CSARPGLAGVYEQYF
TRBV12-3/TRBV12-4	TRBJ1-6	CASSSRGGSSYNSPLHF
TRBV3-1	TRBJ1-1	CASSQARGRKNTEAFF
TRBV3-1	TRBJ2-5	CASSHGTMGQETQYF